Below are 27 T cell receptor beta chains sequenced from a single sample in a study of CD8+ T cells in alopecia areata. cDNA serving as the sequencing template came from extracted, reverse transcribed RNA. Assay: immunoSEQ multiplex PCR; the TCRdb copy retains only in-frame clones and omits some. This sample carries approximately 43,000 clones, roughly two thirds of them seen once, and the ten largest clones take roughly 22%. Sample treatment: oral pan-JAK inhibitor, 5-10 mg twice daily. The specimen was CD8+ T cells sorted from blood, collected at week 4, from a patient treated with tofacitinib. All receptors derive from a human donor with alopecia areata.

This clone was found a few times. The chain recombines TRBV30 with TRBJ2-1; tentative D call: TRBD2 (5 bases). Germline V lookup: CDR1 GTSNPN, CDR2 SVGIG (reference sequence). Trimming pared 2 bases from V and 8 bases from J, leaving 16 bases between. The CDR3 spans 14 residues. As DNA, the CDR3 is TGTGCCTGGAGTTATGGCTCGGGGAAAGATGAGCAGTTCTTC. Translated, it gives CAWSYGSGKDEQFF.

This clone was seen a few times. The chain carries TRBV29-1 and TRBJ1-5, with 8 bases aligning to TRBD1. Trimming at V came to 1 base and at J to 0 bases, leaving 11 bases not matched to a gene. The CDR3 covers 18 residues. Looked up from germline, CDR1 is SQVTM and CDR2 is ANQGSEA. CDR3 nucleotide sequence: TGCAGCGTTGAAGCGACTTATTCAGGGGGCTATAGCAATCAGCCCCAGCATTTT. It translates to CSVEATYSGGYSNQPQHF.

For the CDR3, the DNA is TGTGCCACCAGCAGAGATCGGCCGGATTTCACAGATACGCAGTATTTT. It yields the protein CATSRDRPDFTDTQYF. This chain joins TRBV15 and TRBJ2-3; unclear D gene. V dropped 0 bases and J dropped 2 bases, with 12 bases sitting between them. The CDR3 is 16 residues long. CDR1 is LNHNV, CDR2 YYDKDF, per germline (reference sequence).

The CDR3 nucleotides are TGTGCCACCAGCAGAAGAGAGGAGACCGGGGAGCTGTTTTTT. The encoded protein is CATSRREETGELFF. The chain recombines TRBV15 with TRBJ2-2; D is unclear. Germline V gene data show CDR1 as LNHNV and CDR2 as YYDKDF (reference sequence). The ends were cut back, 2 bases at V and 5 bases at J, with 9 bases in the middle. The CDR3 is made up of 14 amino acids.

DNA for the CDR3: TGCAGCGTTGAAAAAGCGGGGGAGGTAGAGACCCAGTACTTC. It translates to CSVEKAGEVETQYF. The rearrangement joins TRBV29-1 to TRBJ2-5, with TRBD2 matching over 8 bases. CDR1 and CDR2 (germline): SQVTM, ANQGSEA. The CDR3 is made up of 14 amino acids. V was clipped by 2 bases and J by 4 bases; unmatched bases: 6.

The rearrangement links TRBV6-4 to TRBJ2-2, with no clear D. Germline V CDR1 and CDR2: MRHNA, SNTAGT. The length of the CDR3 is 12 residues. The germline V and J ends were trimmed by 3 bases and 7 bases, with 6 bases remaining between them. The CDR3 here is CASSDQVGELFF. In DNA, the CDR3 is TGTGCCAGCAGTGATCAGGTCGGGGAGCTGTTTTTT.

The rearrangement links TRBV27 to TRBJ1-5; D unclear. CDR3 length: 14 residues. V lost 4 bases and J lost 6, with 13 bases in between. In germline, CDR1 is MNHEY, CDR2 SMNVEV (reference sequence). The CDR3 reads CASSSEGAPQPQHF. CDR3 nucleotides: TGTGCCAGCAGTTCCGAGGGTGCACCTCAGCCCCAGCATTTT.

This clone was observed a handful of times. The chain couples TRBV29-1 to TRBJ1-1, with D uncertain. The CDR3 extends over 15 amino acids. V was trimmed by 2 bases and J by 1 base, leaving 14 bases between them. Germline-derived CDR1 and CDR2 are SQVTM and ANQGSEA. The CDR3 DNA reads TGCAGCGTTGAACCGAGGCAGTACCAGAACACTGAAGCTTTCTTT. This encodes CSVEPRQYQNTEAFF. The variable domain in full, with the rest retrieved from reference TRBV29-1 and TRBJ1-1, is SAVISQKPSRDICQRGTSLTIQCQVDSQVTMMFWYRQQPGQSLTLIATANQGSEATYESGFVIDKFPISRPNLTFSTLTVSNMSPEDSSIYLCSVEPRQYQNTEAFFGQGTRLTVV.

The chain employs TRBV27 and TRBJ2-2; D is perhaps TRBD1 (5 bases). In germline, CDR1 is MNHEY, CDR2 SMNVEV (reference sequence). Trimming pared 5 bases from V and 10 bases from J, leaving 8 bases between. CDR3 length equals 11 residues. CDR3: CASSLGQELFF. The CDR3, as DNA: TGTGCCAGCAGTCTCGGACAGGAGCTGTTTTTT.

This clone was counted a single time. This chain connects TRBV19 to TRBJ2-1, with D perhaps matching TRBD1 (6 bases). CDR1 LNHDA and CDR2 SQIVND come from the germline V gene (reference sequence). The CDR3 has 15 residues. V shed 0 bases and J shed 5 bases, with 11 bases lying between them. CDR3 bases: TGTGCCAGTAGTATAGACAGGGGTCAGCACAATGAGCAGTTCTTC. Encoded protein: CASSIDRGQHNEQFF.

This clone has just one count. The same CDR3 arises from other DNA sequences in this sample as well. The chain uses TRBV30 and TRBJ1-1; D not certain. Trimming left V 0 bases short and J 7 bases short, with 6 bases between. Germline-derived CDR1 and CDR2 are GTSNPN and SVGIG (reference sequence). This CDR3 contains 11 residues. This chain's CDR3 is CAWSVGSEAFF. CDR3 coding DNA: TGTGCCTGGAGTGTAGGCAGTGAAGCTTTCTTT.

This chain connects TRBV19 to TRBJ1-1; D is unresolved. The CDR3 spans 13 residues. The germline V gene encodes CDR1 LNHDA and CDR2 SQIVND (reference sequence). Trimming stripped 7 bases from V and 2 bases from J, with 11 bases between. This CDR3 reads CASTISLNTEAFF. As DNA, the CDR3 is TGTGCCAGTACTATCTCCTTAAACACTGAAGCTTTCTTT.

The chain carries TRBV6-5 and TRBJ2-7, with D perhaps matching TRBD1 or TRBD2 (5 bases each). In germline, CDR1 is MNHEY, CDR2 SVGAGI. V lost 5 bases and J lost 7, with 21 bases in between. The CDR3 is 15 residues long. For the CDR3, the DNA is TGTGCCAGCAGTCCCTCCGGGACCCAGGCTTGGGAGCAGTACTTC. It encodes CASSPSGTQAWEQYF.

The V call is TRBV30, the J call TRBJ2-7; unclear D gene. The V and J ends lost 0 bases and 5 bases respectively, with 11 bases between them. The CDR3 runs to 13 residues. Germline-derived CDR1 and CDR2 are GTSNPN and SVGIG (reference sequence). CDR3 sequence reads: CAWSVLVGNEQYF. DNA of the CDR3: TGTGCCTGGAGTGTATTGGTAGGGAACGAGCAGTACTTC.

V and J are TRBV4-1 and TRBJ1-1; D unresolved. Per the germline V gene, CDR1 is MGHRA and CDR2 is YSYEKL. The CDR3 has 13 residues. Trimming removed 2 bases from V and 7 bases from J, with 11 bases in between. The CDR3 reads CASSQTTGDEAFF. CDR3 in DNA: TGCGCCAGCAGCCAAACTACGGGCGATGAAGCTTTCTTT.

The J gene is TRBJ2-1, the V gene TRBV29-1; 12 bases map to TRBD2. Germline V gene sequence: CDR1 SQVTM, CDR2 ANQGSEA. J gave up 7 bases and V 5 bases, and 3 bases lay outside the gene matches. CDR3 length: 13 amino acids. This chain's CDR3 is CSVMTSGGNEQFF. The DNA for the CDR3 is TGCAGCGTTATGACTAGCGGGGGTAATGAGCAGTTCTTC.

In its sample, this clone was seen once. The chain employs TRBV29-1 and TRBJ2-7, with 9 nucleotides matching TRBD1. The CDR3 is 15 amino acids. The V gene end was trimmed by 1 base and the J gene end by 0 bases; junction bases not matched to a gene: 4. From germline, CDR1 is SQVTM and CDR2 ANQGSEA. CDR3 in amino acids: CSVEAPQGASYEQYF. The DNA for the CDR3 is TGCAGCGTTGAAGCCCCACAGGGGGCCTCCTACGAGCAGTACTTC.

This clone was counted between two and nine times. The chain has TRBV19 and TRBJ1-1; D is unresolved. The CDR3 sequence is 14 residues long. In germline, CDR1 is LNHDA, CDR2 SQIVND (reference sequence). V gave up 1 base and J gave up 5 bases, with 11 bases separating them. CDR3 residues: CASSIAPGGTEAFF. CDR3 nucleotides: TGTGCCAGTAGTATAGCCCCGGGTGGGACTGAAGCTTTCTTT.

The chain couples TRBV19 to TRBJ2-3, with TRBD2 matching 7 bases. The V and J ends lost 11 bases and 4 bases, in that order; junction bases with no gene match: 6. There are 12 residues in the CDR3. Germline CDR1 and CDR2: LNHDA and SQIVND (reference sequence). The CDR3 nucleotides are TGTGCCGCGTCCCGGGGGGCAGATACGCAGTATTTT. As protein: CAASRGADTQYF.

The chain combines TRBV7-6 with TRBJ2-1; D call uncertain. CDR1 is SGHVS, CDR2 FNYEAQ, per germline. The CDR3 is 15 amino acids. Deletions cut 4 bases from V and 2 bases from J, with 12 bases between. The CDR3 nucleotides read TGTGCCAGCAGCTACCAGGCCCAAACCTACAATGAGCAGTTCTTC. Translation: CASSYQAQTYNEQFF.

The chain recombines TRBV25-1 with TRBJ1-1; tentatively, D is TRBD1 (5 bases). The CDR3 spans 13 residues. Per the germline V gene, CDR1 is MGHDK and CDR2 is SYGVNS. V lost 8 bases and J lost 5, with 15 bases in between. The CDR3 coding sequence is TGTGCCAGCGACCGGGGCCGGGGTACTGAAGCTTTCTTT. It translates to CASDRGRGTEAFF.

This sequence joins TRBV29-1 and TRBJ2-7; D is perhaps TRBD1 (5 bases). The germline V gene has CDR1 SQVTM and CDR2 ANQGSEA. The CDR3 is 13 residues long. The V end was cut by 1 base, the J end by 3 bases, with 10 bases between. The CDR3 loop is CSVEVRQGYEQYF. The CDR3 region has the DNA TGCAGCGTTGAAGTCAGGCAGGGCTACGAGCAGTACTTC.

This clone is a singleton in its sample. Other DNA sequences from this sample encode an identical CDR3 as well. The chain recombines TRBV4-3 with TRBJ1-1, with D possibly matching TRBD1 (5 bases). Looked up from germline, CDR1 is LGHNA and CDR2 is YSLEER. V dropped 6 bases and J dropped 4 bases, with 9 bases sitting between them. The CDR3 is 12 amino acids. The CDR3 spells CASSQGSTEAFF. CDR3 DNA sequence: TGCGCCAGCAGTCAGGGCTCCACTGAAGCTTTCTTT.

Notes on this clone: This sample also contains other DNA sequences that code for the same CDR3. The CDR3 spells CASSQGQGAYEQYF. For the CDR3, the DNA is TGCGCCAGCAGCCAAGGACAGGGAGCCTACGAGCAGTACTTC. The rearrangement links TRBV4-3 to TRBJ2-7, with TRBD1 matching over 7 bases. Germline CDR1 and CDR2: LGHNA and YSLEER. This CDR3 has 14 residues. The trim removed 1 base at V and 2 bases at J, leaving 2 bases unmatched.

This clone has a handful of counts. The chain has TRBV10-3 and TRBJ2-3, with TRBD1 matching 8 bases. Losses at the gene ends were 4 bases for V and 6 bases for J; bases not matched to a gene: 6. The length of the CDR3 is 14 residues. Germline CDR1 ENHRY, CDR2 SYGVKD. In DNA, the CDR3 is TGTGCCATCAGTGGACCAGGGGGCGCGGATACGCAGTATTTT. Amino acid sequence: CAISGPGGADTQYF.

This clone was seen a handful of times. The rearrangement uses TRBV29-1 and TRBJ2-7; D might be TRBD2 (7 bases). Germline CDR1 and CDR2: SQVTM and ANQGSEA. The germline V and J ends were trimmed by 4 bases and 0 bases, with 13 bases remaining between them. The CDR3 loop spans 14 amino acids. The DNA of the CDR3 is TGCAGCGTTGTAGGGGGGGAGAGCTCCTACGAGCAGTACTTC. Its protein product is CSVVGGESSYEQYF.

The genes are TRBV4-1 and TRBJ2-7; possible D gene TRBD1, 5 bases. The V gene's germline CDR1 is MGHRA and CDR2 YSYEKL. CDR3 length: 15 amino acids. The V end was cut by 1 base, the J end by 2 bases, with 12 bases between. CDR3 sequence reads: CASSQAAGLTYEQYF. CDR3 sequence (DNA): TGCGCCAGCAGCCAAGCGGCAGGGTTAACCTACGAGCAGTACTTC.